The T cell receptor beta chain under discussion was sequenced for a study of OX40 agonist ivuxolimab in advanced cancers. Assay used: immunoSEQ multiplex PCR; TCRdb lists only in-frame clones, some missing. The sample has 70,000 to 80,000 clones, around 94% seen once. This CDR3 region has 15 residues. Trimming stripped 1 base from V and 5 bases from J, with 15 bases between. Germline V gene data show CDR1 as MGHRA and CDR2 as YSYEKL. Sequenced here: CD4+ or CD8+ T cells sorted from blood, sampled in a trial of the OX40 agonist ivuxolimab. The chain employs TRBV4-1 and TRBJ2-7; the D is unclear. This TCR derives from an adult with an advanced solid tumor such as melanoma, head and neck, liver or kidney cancer. In nucleotides, the CDR3 is TGCGCCAGCAGCCAAGGTTCAAGATCCGCGGACGAGCAGTACTTC. Translation: CASSQGSRSADEQYF.